These T cell receptor beta chains were read from a single sample in a study of CD8 T cells in Susac syndrome. MiXCR was run by TCRdb on the immunoSEQ multiplex PCR reads, yielding one entry per CDR3 protein. This table has around 280,000 distinct CDR3 sequences, 92% appearing once. Sequenced material: CD4+ T cells from PBMCs. The receptors shown here come from a human donor with multiple sclerosis. CDR3s include the opening cysteine and the closing phenylalanine or tryptophan. Each record gives: V gene, J gene, CDR3 protein.

>TRBV18|TRBJ1-1
CASSPLISGTGNTEAFF
>TRBV25-1|TRBJ2-2
CASSARGSNTGELFF
>TRBV20-1|TRBJ2-1
CSAPITGALYNEQFF
>TRBV20-1|TRBJ1-4
CSAKDRVYTNEKLFF
>TRBV9|TRBJ1-2
CASSVVPGAYGYTF
>TRBV29-1|TRBJ1-1
CSVGGNGNTEAFF
>TRBV24-1|TRBJ1-1
CATRTGGANTEAFF
>TRBV3-1|TRBJ1-2
CASSQGGTGKGNTF
>TRBV10-3|TRBJ2-3
CAIGGTEWGDTQYF
>TRBV5-1|TRBJ1-1
CASSTGTGQGTEAFF